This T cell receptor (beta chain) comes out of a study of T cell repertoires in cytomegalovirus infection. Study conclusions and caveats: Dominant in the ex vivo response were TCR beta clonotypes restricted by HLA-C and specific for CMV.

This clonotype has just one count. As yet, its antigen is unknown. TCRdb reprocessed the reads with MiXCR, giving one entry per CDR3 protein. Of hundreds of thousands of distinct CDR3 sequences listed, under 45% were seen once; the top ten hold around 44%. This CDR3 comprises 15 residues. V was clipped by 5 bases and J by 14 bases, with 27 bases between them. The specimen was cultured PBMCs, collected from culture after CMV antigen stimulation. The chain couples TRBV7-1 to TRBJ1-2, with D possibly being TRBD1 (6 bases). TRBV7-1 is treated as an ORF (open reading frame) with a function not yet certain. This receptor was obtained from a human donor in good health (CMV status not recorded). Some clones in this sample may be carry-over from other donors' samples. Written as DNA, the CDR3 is TGTGCCAGCAGCGCCCCCGGGGGGCGTGTTCCAACGTGGACCTTC. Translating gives CASSAPGGRVPTWTF.